Listed below are T cell receptor beta chains from one sample, sequenced in a study of T-cell memory formation after mild COVID-19. TCRdb recomputed calls from the 5' RACE reads with MiXCR, one row per CDR3 protein. This table has 150,000 to 200,000 distinct CDR3 sequences, roughly 11% appearing once. Sequences were obtained from PBMCs or a T cell subset sorted from them (not recorded which). These receptors were collected from a man younger than 30 who had mild COVID-19 (a few samples of this study predate the infection). Cell type and time point are not known. CDR3s include the opening cysteine and the closing phenylalanine or tryptophan. The D gene is left open where the match is weak. A row's size may be missing; if present it is once, few, many or a size class.

J,D,size,V,CDR3,DNA
TRBJ2-3,-,-,TRBV3-1,CASSSRGPPDTQYF,TGTGCCAGCAGCTCGCGTGGACCCCCAGATACGCAGTATTTT
TRBJ1-6,-,few,TRBV29-1,CSVGASNNSPLHF,TGCAGCGTTGGCGCCAGTAATAATTCACCCCTCCACTTT
TRBJ1-1,-,few,TRBV6-2/TRBV6-3,CASSYRGWSTEAFF,TGTGCCAGCAGTTACAGGGGTTGGAGCACTGAAGCTTTCTTT
TRBJ2-1,-,few,TRBV5-1,CASSQEGSSYNEQFF,TGCGCCAGCAGCCAGGAGGGGAGCTCCTACAATGAGCAGTTCTTC
TRBJ1-5,-,few,TRBV28,CASSFWSNQPQHF,TGTGCCAGCAGTTTCTGGAGCAATCAGCCCCAGCATTTT
TRBJ2-3,TRBD2,-,TRBV5-1,CASKREGDTQYF,TGCGCCAGCAAGCGGGAGGGAGATACGCAGTATTTT
TRBJ1-2,-,-,TRBV4-2,CASSQVGWGNYGYTF,TGTGCCAGCAGCCAAGTAGGTTGGGGGAACTATGGCTACACCTTC
TRBJ1-1,-,many,TRBV7-2,CASSEGRATEAFF,TGTGCCAGCAGCGAAGGGCGCGCCACTGAAGCTTTCTTT
TRBJ1-2,-,-,TRBV7-2,CASSLATGLGGYTF,TGTGCCAGCAGCTTAGCAACTGGACTAGGCGGCTACACCTTC
TRBJ1-1,-,few,TRBV5-1,CASSLMFKAEAFF,TGCGCCAGCAGCTTGATGTTTAAGGCTGAAGCTTTCTTT
TRBJ1-6,-,few,TRBV5-1,CASSLGWGESNSPLHF,TGCGCCAGCAGCTTGGGTTGGGGTGAATCAAATTCACCCCTCCACTTT
TRBJ2-3,-,-,TRBV12-3/TRBV12-4,CASSAGDTQYF,TGTGCCAGCAGCGCAGGGGATACGCAGTATTTT
TRBJ1-4,-,-,TRBV7-2,CASSTRQTRNEKLFF,TGTGCCAGCAGCACCCGACAGACCCGTAATGAAAAACTGTTTTTT
TRBJ2-2,TRBD2,many,TRBV12-3/TRBV12-4,CASSPRTGGNTGELFF,TGTGCCAGCAGTCCCCGGACGGGGGGGAACACCGGGGAGCTGTTTTTT
TRBJ1-1,-,-,TRBV29-1,CSVEGMGRRAFF,TGCAGCGTTGAGGGGATGGGCAGGAGGGCTTTCTTT
TRBJ1-1,TRBD1,few,TRBV6-1,CASSRTGEPEAFF,TGTGCCAGCAGCCGGACAGGGGAACCTGAAGCTTTCTTT
TRBJ2-2,TRBD2,few,TRBV5-1,CASRRPGLADTGELFF,TGCGCCAGCAGACGTCCGGGACTAGCAGACACCGGGGAGCTGTTTTTT
TRBJ2-3,-,few,TRBV29-1,CSAATGYRTSTDTQYF,TGCAGCGCAGCTACAGGATACAGGACTAGCACAGATACGCAGTATTTT
TRBJ1-1,-,-,TRBV4-3,CASSQEWRGAVEAFF,TGCGCCAGCAGCCAAGAGTGGCGGGGGGCTGTGGAAGCTTTCTTT
TRBJ2-5,-,-,TRBV12-3/TRBV12-4,CASSSTDRPETQYF,TGTGCCAGCAGTTCAACGGACAGACCGGAGACCCAGTACTTC
TRBJ2-5,TRBD2,-,TRBV30,CAWSSQSGGQETQYF,TGTGCCTGGAGTTCGCAGTCGGGGGGACAAGAGACCCAGTACTTC
TRBJ1-6,-,-,TRBV30,CAWSLGNSPLHF,TGTGCCTGGAGCCTGGGGAACTCACCCCTCCACTTT
TRBJ2-5,-,few,TRBV19,CASSVDGQETQYF,TGTGCCAGTAGCGTGGACGGCCAAGAGACCCAGTACTTC
TRBJ2-3,-,many,TRBV7-6,CASSLGTDTDTQYF,TGTGCCAGCAGCTTGGGGACGGACACAGATACGCAGTATTTT
TRBJ2-5,-,many,TRBV5-1,CASSLGTARETQYF,TGCGCCAGCAGCCTAGGGACGGCCAGAGAGACCCAGTACTTC
TRBJ2-1,TRBD2,few,TRBV6-1,CASSEGGGAVHEQFF,TGTGCCAGCAGTGAGGGCGGGGGGGCCGTTCATGAGCAGTTCTTC
TRBJ1-4,-,few,TRBV15,CATSREAGNEKLFF,TGTGCCACCAGCAGAGAGGCGGGGAATGAAAAACTGTTTTTT
TRBJ2-5,-,-,TRBV3-1,CASSQGDGQETQYF,TGTGCCAGCAGCCAAGGGGACGGTCAAGAGACCCAGTACTTC
TRBJ2-7,TRBD1,-,TRBV29-1,CSDRTGSNEQYF,TGCAGCGACAGGACAGGGTCCAACGAGCAGTACTTC
TRBJ2-2,TRBD2,-,TRBV5-1,CASSLAGVNTGELFF,TGCGCCAGCAGCTTAGCGGGAGTCAACACCGGGGAGCTGTTTTTT
TRBJ1-4,TRBD1,few,TRBV5-1,CASSYAGTGEEKLFF,TGCGCCAGCAGTTACGCTGGGACAGGGGAGGAAAAACTGTTTTTT
TRBJ2-3,TRBD1,-,TRBV3-1,CASSLRQGKGTDTQYF,TGTGCCAGCAGCCTCCGACAGGGAAAGGGCACAGATACGCAGTATTTT
TRBJ2-3,-,-,TRBV5-1,CASSLGQFTDTQYF,TGCGCCAGCAGCTTGGGGCAGTTTACAGATACGCAGTATTTT
TRBJ2-7,-,-,TRBV6-6,CASSTDPYEQYF,TGTGCCAGCAGCACCGATCCCTACGAGCAGTACTTC
TRBJ2-1,-,-,TRBV12-3/TRBV12-4,CASRNSGRGAYNEQFF,TGTGCCAGCAGGAACTCGGGCAGGGGGGCCTACAATGAGCAGTTCTTC
TRBJ2-4,TRBD2,few,TRBV20-1,CSAREAGLPSGNIQYF,TGCAGTGCTAGAGAGGCCGGTCTGCCTAGCGGAAACATTCAGTACTTC
TRBJ2-7,-,many,TRBV7-8,CASSWADYYEQYF,TGTGCCAGCAGCTGGGCCGATTACTACGAGCAGTACTTC
TRBJ2-4,TRBD1,many,TRBV20-1,CSASSGTGRSGIQYF,TGCAGTGCTTCGTCCGGGACAGGGAGAAGCGGCATTCAGTACTTC
TRBJ1-2,-,-,TRBV3-1,CASSQERGHGYTF,TGTGCCAGCAGCCAAGAACGAGGGCATGGCTACACCTTC
TRBJ1-5,-,-,TRBV20-1,CSARGAAFSNQPQHF,TGCAGTGCTAGGGGGGCAGCCTTTAGCAATCAGCCCCAGCATTTT
TRBJ2-3,-,many,TRBV9,CASSVGGALPGADTQYF,TGTGCCAGCAGCGTGGGGGGGGCGCTCCCCGGGGCAGATACGCAGTATTTT
TRBJ1-2,-,-,TRBV4-3,CASSPRRGVSGYTF,TGCGCCAGCAGCCCCCGGCGGGGGGTAAGTGGCTACACCTTC
TRBJ1-3,TRBD1,-,TRBV11-2,CASSRTGTTIYF,TGTGCCAGCAGCAGGACAGGGACCACCATATATTTT
TRBJ1-4,TRBD1,-,TRBV20-1,CSAGDRGGDEKLFF,TGCAGTGCTGGAGACAGGGGAGGTGATGAAAAACTGTTTTTT
TRBJ1-2,-,few,TRBV29-1,CSVGPVPNYTF,TGCAGCGTGGGCCCCGTCCCCAACTACACCTTC
TRBJ2-2,-,many,TRBV7-2,CASSLRTKTGELFF,TGTGCCAGCAGCTTAAGGACAAAAACCGGGGAGCTGTTTTTT
TRBJ2-7,-,-,TRBV20-1,CSARTFYEQYF,TGCAGTGCTAGAACGTTCTACGAGCAGTACTTC
TRBJ1-5,-,many,TRBV12-3/TRBV12-4,CASSYSPAGLSQPQHF,TGTGCCAGCAGTTATAGCCCCGCAGGGTTGAGTCAGCCCCAGCATTTT
TRBJ1-4,-,few,TRBV5-1,CASSLGQGISEKLFF,TGCGCCAGCAGCTTGGGCCAGGGGATTAGTGAAAAACTGTTTTTT
TRBJ2-1,TRBD2,few,TRBV5-1,CASSLGRTRTGNEQFF,TGCGCCAGCAGCTTGGGTCGGACTAGAACCGGGAATGAGCAGTTCTTC
TRBJ1-6,-,-,TRBV6-6,CASSPSGGTNSPLHF,TGTGCCAGCAGTCCCTCTGGGGGAACTAATTCACCCCTCCACTTT
TRBJ1-5,-,many,TRBV5-6,CASSLYDQPQHF,TGTGCCAGCAGCTTGTACGATCAGCCCCAGCATTTT
TRBJ1-1,-,few,TRBV6-6,CASSYSIAGQRRVAFF,TGTGCCAGCAGTTACTCGATAGCTGGACAGAGGAGGGTAGCTTTCTTT